This T cell receptor beta chain emerged from a study of blood T cell repertoires in COVID-19. Background on the study: PBMCs, B-cell-depleted T cells, or T cells were the source of the cDNA or gDNA that made up the material.

From germline, CDR1 is SGHDT and CDR2 YYEEEE. CDR3 length: 18 residues. With V trimmed by 5 bases and J by 5 bases, 20 bases remained unmatched. This table comes from immunoSEQ multiplex PCR, and its TCRdb copy is limited to in-frame clones, with some not included. The table shows tens of thousands of clones, with 70% to 80% occurring only once. The chain joins TRBV5-6 to TRBJ1-1, with 8 nucleotides matching TRBD1. Input material: peripheral blood. The clonotype was recovered from a woman in her 70s with acute or convalescent COVID-19. CDR3 bases: TGTGCCAGCAGGCCGCTGGGAGATGCAGGGGGCTTGGGGACTGAAGCTTTCTTT. As protein: CASRPLGDAGGLGTEAFF.